The subject of this entry is one T cell receptor beta chain. Its antigen is not identified. The data belong to a study of response to subunit inactivated influenza vaccine. Study-wide points: Authors proposed each seasonal influenza vaccination draws in few new T cells.

V was shortened by 6 bases and J by 1 base, with 15 bases between the two germline ends. The length of the CDR3 is 15 residues. The V gene's germline CDR1 is SNHLY and CDR2 FYNNEI. Each CDR3 protein gets one entry after TCRdb re-called the RT-PCR reads with MiXCR. Of approximately 680,000 distinct CDR3 sequences detected, approximately 15% appear once; the ten largest clones hold roughly 11%. Sequencing used PBMCs from blood, obtained 12 days after vaccination. The V call is TRBV2, the J call TRBJ1-1, with a tentative D call TRBD1 (5 bases). The source of this sequence is a man between 50 and 59 years old who received an inactivated influenza vaccine. CDR3 in DNA: TGTGCCAGCAGAGCTCCATATACAGGGAACACTGAAGCTTTCTTT. Amino acid sequence: CASRAPYTGNTEAFF.